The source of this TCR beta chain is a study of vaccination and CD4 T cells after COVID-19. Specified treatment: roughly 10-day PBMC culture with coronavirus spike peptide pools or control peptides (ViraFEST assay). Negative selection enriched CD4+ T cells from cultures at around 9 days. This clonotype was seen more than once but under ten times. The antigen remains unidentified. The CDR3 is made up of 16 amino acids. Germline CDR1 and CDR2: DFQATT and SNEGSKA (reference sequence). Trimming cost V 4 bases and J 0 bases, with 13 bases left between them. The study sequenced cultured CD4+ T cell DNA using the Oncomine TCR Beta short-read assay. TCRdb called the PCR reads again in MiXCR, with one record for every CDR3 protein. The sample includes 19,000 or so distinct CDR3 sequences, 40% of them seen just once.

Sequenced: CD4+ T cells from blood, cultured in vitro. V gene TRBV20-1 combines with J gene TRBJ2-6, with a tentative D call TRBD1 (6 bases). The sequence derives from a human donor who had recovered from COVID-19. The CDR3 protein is CSANRGSFSGANVLTF. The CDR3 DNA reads TGCAGTGCTAATAGGGGGTCTTTCTCTGGGGCCAACGTCCTGACTTTC.